This T cell receptor (beta chain) came from a study of cytomegalovirus exposure and HLA in healthy donors. The CDR3 has 18 amino acids. V was pared by 4 bases and J by 1 base, with 19 bases between. Germline-derived CDR1 and CDR2 are SGHVS and FQNEAQ. Note on this clone: Its antigen is unidentified.

The PCR ran on 60 Vbeta and 13 Jbeta primers. TCRdb's copy holds only in-frame clones and misses some; the assay was immunoSEQ multiplex PCR. The sample gives about 120,000 clones, 55% to 75% of which show up once; about 1.6% is in the top ten. Broader study findings: Across all donors, roughly uniform sequencing depth was an assumption of the presence/absence analyses. Follow-up analysis seemed to connect common viral pathogens with several of the most significant clusters identified. A cluster of highly shared sequence variants was likely a sequencing artifact.

This chain connects TRBV7-8 to TRBJ2-2; no reliable D call. The source of this sequence is a man aged 30 to 45 in good health and CMV-seropositive. The sample taken for sequencing was PBMCs. The CDR3 here is CASSSRLSLPLNTGELFF. The CDR3 nucleotides are TGTGCCAGCAGCTCCCGCCTATCTCTCCCTCTGAACACCGGGGAGCTGTTTTTT.